A selection of T cell receptor beta chains follows, all from one sample in a study of blood T cells in healthy people across ages. TCRdb itself ran the 5' RACE reads through MiXCR, one entry per CDR3 protein. The sample contains 500,000 to 650,000 distinct CDR3 sequences, roughly a quarter of which appear only once. The same data also went into a second study, on T cells of mothers and their children.

The sequenced sample consisted of blood. The receptors were sampled from a boy aged 2 to 9 in good health. The CDR3 runs from the conserved cysteine through the conserved F or W. Each record gives: J gene, V gene, CDR3 length, CDR3 protein.

>TRBJ2-5|TRBV14|14
CASSHSPSDRGTYF
>TRBJ1-2|TRBV3-1|16
CASSQDLGTVARGYTF
>TRBJ1-5|TRBV20-1|16
CSAREKYRGRNQPQHF
>TRBJ2-3|TRBV14|15
CASSRVRGPTDTQYF
>TRBJ2-7|TRBV12-3/TRBV12-4|15
CASSHGTSGSRVQYF
>TRBJ2-4|TRBV7-2|16
CASSLGRGWAKNIQYF
>TRBJ1-3|TRBV7-8|14
CAGSFSGRRNTIYF
>TRBJ2-7|TRBV10-3|14
CAIRTTGSYGEQYF
>TRBJ1-4|TRBV15|17
CATSRDLSSATNEKLFF
>-|TRBV20-1|16
CSASTLGRARIYEQYF
>TRBJ1-3|TRBV20-1|16
CSATRLQGAPGNTIYF
>TRBJ2-7|TRBV5-4|14
CASSLDLTGTEQYF
>TRBJ2-5|TRBV7-2|13
CASSLQVQETQYF
>TRBJ2-5|TRBV7-2|13
CASSFLQKETQYF
>TRBJ1-2|TRBV2|15
CASRRGSGRNYGYTF
>TRBJ2-7|TRBV7-8|14
CASSLASGPYEQYF
>TRBJ2-7|TRBV7-9|15
CASSWEDSPRYEQYF
>TRBJ2-5|TRBV7-6|15
CAGSFLTGGQETQYF
>-|TRBV7-9|14
CASSPTPNPYEQYF
>TRBJ2-5|TRBV12-3/TRBV12-4|18
CASSSQGSQGLAGETQYF
>TRBJ2-7|TRBV7-9|16
CASSLLRGQHSYEQYF
>TRBJ2-1|TRBV7-9|14
CASSFSREEDEQFF
>TRBJ2-3|TRBV5-1|15
CASSLVASSTDTQYF
>TRBJ2-5|TRBV3-1|16
CASSQDRLAGAETQYF
>TRBJ1-3|TRBV25-1|13
CASSEEVVGTIYF
>TRBJ1-1|TRBV25-1|15
CASSEWRTGGTEAFF
>-|TRBV12-3/TRBV12-4|14
CASSLAVSMETQYF
>TRBJ1-6|TRBV14|15
CASSLLTLADSPLHF
>TRBJ2-5|TRBV15|13
CATSGDLAETQYF
>TRBJ1-1|TRBV30|14
CAWNTGTANTEASF
>TRBJ1-1|TRBV6-1|14
CASSEPKGGTEAFF
>TRBJ1-1|TRBV29-1|12
CSGQQGNTEAFF
>TRBJ1-4|TRBV6-6|13
CASSYRGDEKLFF
>TRBJ2-4|TRBV3-1|17
CASSQVAGGVAKNIQYF
>TRBJ1-6|TRBV12-3/TRBV12-4|13
CASRLGTNSPLHF
>TRBJ2-2|TRBV29-1|12
CSVATPTGELFF
>TRBJ1-2|TRBV27|14
CASSLGRPNYGYTF
>TRBJ1-4|TRBV30|13
CAWTGQGDEKLFF